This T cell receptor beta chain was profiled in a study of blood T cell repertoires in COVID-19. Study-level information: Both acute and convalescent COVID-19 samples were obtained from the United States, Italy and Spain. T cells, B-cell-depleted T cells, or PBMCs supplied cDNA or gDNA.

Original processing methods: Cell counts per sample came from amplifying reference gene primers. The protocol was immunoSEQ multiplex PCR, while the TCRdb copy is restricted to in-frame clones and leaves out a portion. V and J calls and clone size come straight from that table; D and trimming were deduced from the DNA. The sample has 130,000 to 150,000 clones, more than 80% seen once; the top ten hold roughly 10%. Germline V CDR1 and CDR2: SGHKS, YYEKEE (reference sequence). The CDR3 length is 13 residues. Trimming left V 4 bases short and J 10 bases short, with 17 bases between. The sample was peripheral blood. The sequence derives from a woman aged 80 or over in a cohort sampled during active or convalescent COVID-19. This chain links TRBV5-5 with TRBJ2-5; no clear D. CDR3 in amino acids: CASSPLDSGSQYF. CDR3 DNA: TGTGCCAGCAGCCCTCTGGATTCGGGTAGCCAGTACTTC.